A selection of T cell receptor beta chains follows, all from one sample in a study of blood T cells in healthy people across ages. TCRdb ran MiXCR on the 5' RACE reads and lists one entry per CDR3 protein. The sample lists approximately 2,000,000 distinct CDR3 sequences, roughly two fifths occurring once. Sequencing was performed on blood. All receptors come from a human donor in good health. Both conserved end residues are part of each CDR3. The order of the fields is V gene, clone size, D gene, J gene, CDR3 DNA, CDR3 protein. A D gene is named only where the DNA matches it firmly. A clone size is listed for some rows: how often the clone was seen (once, few, many), or a class if it is expanded.

V: TRBV29-1; size: NA; D: TRBD2; J: TRBJ2-3; DNA: TGCAGCGAGACTAGCGGGGGATACACAGATACGCAGTATTTT; CDR3: CSETSGGYTDTQYF
V: TRBV4-1; size: NA; D: TRBD1; J: TRBJ2-2; DNA: TGCGCCAGCAGCCAGAAGGACAGGGGAGGTCCCGGGGAGCTGTTTTTT; CDR3: CASSQKDRGGPGELFF
V: TRBV21-1; size: NA; D: NA; J: TRBJ2-5; DNA: TGTGCCAGCAGCGAGGCAGGGGTGGACCAAGAGACCCAGTACTTC; CDR3: CASSEAGVDQETQYF
V: TRBV24-1; size: few; D: NA; J: TRBJ2-3; DNA: TGTGCCACCAGTCCCGAGACTACAGATACGCAGTATTTT; CDR3: CATSPETTDTQYF
V: TRBV11-1; size: few; D: TRBD1; J: TRBJ2-7; DNA: TGTGCCAGCACCATAACAGGGGAGCCCGCCTACGAGCAGTACTTC; CDR3: CASTITGEPAYEQYF
V: TRBV7-9; size: NA; D: NA; J: TRBJ2-7; DNA: TGTGCCAGCAGCCCCCCATATACAGGACTTTACGAGCAGTACTTC; CDR3: CASSPPYTGLYEQYF
V: TRBV6-6; size: NA; D: NA; J: TRBJ2-3; DNA: TGTGCCAGCAGACACAGCCCAGATACGCAGTATTTT; CDR3: CASRHSPDTQYF
V: TRBV20-1; size: NA; D: TRBD1; J: TRBJ2-5; DNA: TGCAGTGCTAGAGCCGGGACAGCAAAAGAGACCCAGTACTTC; CDR3: CSARAGTAKETQYF
V: TRBV6-2/TRBV6-3; size: few; D: TRBD2; J: TRBJ2-1; DNA: TGTGCCAGCGTCGGCGGGACTACTATCTGGAATGAGCAGTTCTTC; CDR3: CASVGGTTIWNEQFF
V: TRBV12-5; size: NA; D: TRBD1; J: TRBJ1-5; DNA: TGTGCTAGTGGTCCAAAAGACAGGGCCCCTCAGCCCCAGCATTTT; CDR3: CASGPKDRAPQPQHF
V: TRBV12-3/TRBV12-4; size: NA; D: NA; J: TRBJ2-2; DNA: TGTGCCAGCAGTTTCTTGGCCAAAGGGGAGCTGTTTTTT; CDR3: CASSFLAKGELFF
V: TRBV12-5; size: few; D: NA; J: TRBJ1-2; DNA: TGTGCTAGTGGCCTTAACCCCCCAATCGGGAGAAACTATGGCTACACCTTC; CDR3: CASGLNPPIGRNYGYTF
V: TRBV7-2; size: NA; D: NA; J: TRBJ1-2; DNA: TGTGCCAGCAGCTTAAGACGTCAGGGGATTTACTATGGCTACACCTTC; CDR3: CASSLRRQGIYYGYTF
V: TRBV27; size: NA; D: NA; J: TRBJ2-7; DNA: TGTGCCAGCAGTCCTAACACCGGGGTCGCACTTGTAGGCGAGCAGTACTTC; CDR3: CASSPNTGVALVGEQYF
V: TRBV27; size: many; D: NA; J: TRBJ2-6; DNA: TGTGCCAGCAGTTTATCAAGGGTCTCTGGGGCCAACGTCCTGACTTTC; CDR3: CASSLSRVSGANVLTF
V: TRBV12-3/TRBV12-4; size: NA; D: NA; J: TRBJ1-5; DNA: TGTGCCAGCAGTTTTACGACAGTAGAACAGCCCCAGCATTTT; CDR3: CASSFTTVEQPQHF
V: TRBV5-1; size: NA; D: NA; J: TRBJ2-1; DNA: TGCGCCAGCAGCCCATCCGGGGCTTTAAGGGAGCAGTTCTTC; CDR3: CASSPSGALREQFF
V: TRBV20-1; size: NA; D: NA; J: TRBJ2-7; DNA: TGCAGTGGACAGTTCTCCTACGAGCAGTACTTC; CDR3: CSGQFSYEQYF
V: TRBV20-1; size: NA; D: TRBD1; J: TRBJ2-2; DNA: TGCAGTGCTACCGGACAGGGGGCTAGTACCGGGGAGCTGTTTTTT; CDR3: CSATGQGASTGELFF
V: TRBV29-1; size: few; D: NA; J: TRBJ2-3; DNA: TGCAGCGCCTCATTAACAGCCCCAGATACGCAGTATTTT; CDR3: CSASLTAPDTQYF
V: TRBV9; size: NA; D: NA; J: TRBJ1-4; DNA: TGTGCCAGCAGCGTAGGCGGAAACTACAATGAAAAACTGTTTTTT; CDR3: CASSVGGNYNEKLFF
V: TRBV27; size: once; D: NA; J: TRBJ1-2; DNA: TGTGCCAGCAGTTATATGGCTAACTATGGCTACACCTTC; CDR3: CASSYMANYGYTF
V: TRBV10-3; size: NA; D: NA; J: TRBJ2-3; DNA: TGTGCCATCAGTGAGTCGGACTTGGAGAGGGCGGGCACAGATACGCAGTATTTT; CDR3: CAISESDLERAGTDTQYF
V: TRBV7-6; size: few; D: NA; J: TRBJ1-1; DNA: TGTGCCAGCAGCTTAGACGGACTCACTGAAGCTTTCTTT; CDR3: CASSLDGLTEAFF
V: TRBV13; size: NA; D: NA; J: TRBJ2-1; DNA: TGTGCCAGCAGCTCCAGGGTGTATGAGCAGTTCTTC; CDR3: CASSSRVYEQFF
V: TRBV5-6; size: few; D: NA; J: TRBJ1-1; DNA: TGTGCCAGCAGCTTCAGGGCGGCAGAGACTGAAGCTTTCTTT; CDR3: CASSFRAAETEAFF
V: TRBV12-3/TRBV12-4; size: NA; D: TRBD1; J: TRBJ1-5; DNA: TGTGCCAGCAGTGCACAGGGGTATAGCAATCAGCCCCAGCATTTT; CDR3: CASSAQGYSNQPQHF
V: TRBV20-1; size: few; D: NA; J: TRBJ1-1; DNA: TGCAGTGCTGCGAGCGGGACTGAAGCTTTCTTT; CDR3: CSAASGTEAFF
V: TRBV5-1; size: NA; D: TRBD2; J: TRBJ2-7; DNA: TGCGCCAGCAGCTATGTCGGGGGGAACGAGCAGTACTTC; CDR3: CASSYVGGNEQYF
V: TRBV28; size: NA; D: TRBD1; J: TRBJ2-7; DNA: TGTGCCAGCCGACAGGGGAACTACGAGCAGTACTTC; CDR3: CASRQGNYEQYF
V: TRBV28; size: few; D: NA; J: TRBJ2-1; DNA: TGTGCCAGCAGTCAAGGGACGGAGCAGTTCTTC; CDR3: CASSQGTEQFF
V: TRBV20-1; size: NA; D: NA; J: TRBJ1-2; DNA: TGCTCGGGACAAGAGGAGGACTATGGCTACACCTTC; CDR3: CSGQEEDYGYTF
V: TRBV2; size: NA; D: TRBD2; J: TRBJ2-1; DNA: TGTGCCAGCAGTGAAGCGCCGACTAGCGGGGGATACAATGAGCAGTTCTTC; CDR3: CASSEAPTSGGYNEQFF
V: TRBV7-3; size: few; D: NA; J: TRBJ1-1; DNA: TGTGCCAGCAGCACGGGAATAGGCACTGAAGCTTTCTTT; CDR3: CASSTGIGTEAFF
V: TRBV2; size: NA; D: NA; J: TRBJ2-3; DNA: TGTGCCAGCAGGCCAGGGGTTTTGGGTGGGTCCGGCACAGATACGCGGTATTTT; CDR3: CASRPGVLGGSGTDTRYF
V: TRBV7-9; size: few; D: NA; J: TRBJ2-5; DNA: TGTGCCAGCAGCGACGGACAGCTGAATCAAGAGACCCAGTACTTC; CDR3: CASSDGQLNQETQYF
V: TRBV5-1; size: NA; D: NA; J: TRBJ2-1; DNA: TGCGCCAGCAGCTTGGACGTTACGGGGCTAGGTAATGAGCAGTTCTTC; CDR3: CASSLDVTGLGNEQFF
V: TRBV20-1; size: NA; D: TRBD1; J: TRBJ2-1; DNA: TGCAGTGCTGGACAGGGCAATGAGCAGTTCTTC; CDR3: CSAGQGNEQFF
V: TRBV29-1; size: NA; D: NA; J: TRBJ2-1; DNA: TGCAGCGTTGGACACGGAACATCCTACAATGAGCAGTTCTTC; CDR3: CSVGHGTSYNEQFF
V: TRBV7-2; size: many; D: NA; J: TRBJ2-5; DNA: TGTGCCAGCAGCGGGCAAGAGACCCAGTACTTC; CDR3: CASSGQETQYF
V: TRBV10-3; size: NA; D: NA; J: TRBJ1-2; DNA: TGTGCCATCAGTGGGGGACCTCCTGATGGCTACACCTTC; CDR3: CAISGGPPDGYTF
V: TRBV7-2; size: NA; D: NA; J: TRBJ2-3; DNA: TGTGCCAGCAGCCCAGCGGGCACTAGCACAGATACGCAGTATTTT; CDR3: CASSPAGTSTDTQYF
V: TRBV6-2/TRBV6-3; size: NA; D: NA; J: TRBJ1-2; DNA: TGTGCCGGCAAAGACAGGAGCGACTATGGCTACACCTTC; CDR3: CAGKDRSDYGYTF